The 29 T cell receptor beta chains below all came from one sample that was sequenced in a study of T cell repertoires in cytomegalovirus infection. In TCRdb, the reads were re-called with MiXCR into one record per CDR3 protein. The profile shows 130,000 or so distinct CDR3 sequences, about 6.5% of them singletons. Specimen: PBMCs. The source of these receptors is a human donor in good health (CMV status not recorded). Some clones in this sample may be carry-over from other donors' samples.

This clonotype was counted only a few times. The CDR3 sequence: CSARRDSGTYEQYF. DNA of the CDR3: TGCAGTGCTAGGAGGGACAGTGGTACTTACGAGCAGTACTTC. The V gene is TRBV20-1, the J gene TRBJ2-7, with 7 bases identical to TRBD1. The CDR3 contains 14 residues. The V and J ends lost 3 bases and 4 bases, in that order; junction bases with no gene match: 9. CDR1 is DFQATT and CDR2 is SNEGSKA in the germline V gene (reference sequence).

This clonotype was picked up many times. V gene TRBV25-1 combines with J gene TRBJ1-4; 7 nucleotides match TRBD1. The CDR3 totals 16 residues. J lost 2 bases, V lost 5 bases, and 8 bases had no gene match. From germline, CDR1 is MGHDK and CDR2 SYGVNS. CDR3 in amino acids: CASSPSPGQTNEKLFF. In nucleotides, the CDR3 is TGTGCCAGCAGTCCGTCGCCGGGACAGACTAATGAAAAACTGTTTTTT.

This clonotype was seen repeatedly, ten times or more. CDR3 residues: CASTRDQSSYNEQFF. The DNA for the CDR3 is TGTGCCAGTACCCGGGACCAGAGCTCCTACAATGAGCAGTTCTTC. V usage is TRBV19 and J usage is TRBJ2-1; the D gene could be TRBD1 or TRBD2 (5 bases each). CDR3 length equals 15 residues. Germline CDR1 and CDR2: LNHDA and SQIVND (reference sequence). Trimming left V 7 bases short and J 0 bases short, with 13 bases between.

This clonotype was found many times. This sequence joins TRBV6-5 and TRBJ1-5; D remains ambiguous. V lost 0 bases and J 0 bases, leaving 12 bases between the germline ends. Germline values: CDR1 MNHEY, CDR2 SVGAGI. The CDR3 is 17 amino acids. The CDR3 here is CASSYSGPGDSNQPQHF. CDR3 DNA sequence: TGTGCCAGCAGTTACTCGGGCCCAGGCGATAGCAATCAGCCCCAGCATTTT.

This clonotype was picked up many times. The J gene is TRBJ2-3, the V gene TRBV7-2; 15 bases are a match to TRBD2. J gave up 4 bases and V 5 bases, and 10 bases lay outside the gene matches. Germline CDR1 SGHTA, CDR2 FQGNSA. The CDR3 runs 18 residues. In DNA form, the CDR3 reads TGTGCCAGCAGCAGACGCTGGACTAGCGGGGGGGTTCCAGATACGCAGTATTTT. Translating gives CASSRRWTSGGVPDTQYF.

This clonotype came up many times. V gene TRBV20-1 combines with J gene TRBJ1-2; D is undetermined. Looked up from germline, CDR1 is DFQATT and CDR2 is SNEGSKA (reference sequence). The length of the CDR3 is 13 residues. V was shortened by 4 bases and J by 8 bases, with 17 bases between the two germline ends. The chain's CDR3 is CSAIPGRLGGYTF. CDR3 DNA sequence: TGCAGTGCTATTCCCGGACGGCTGGGCGGCTACACCTTC.

This chain connects TRBV29-1 to TRBJ1-3, with D uncertain. V was cut by 7 bases and J by 0 bases, with 10 bases left in between. In germline, CDR1 is SQVTM, CDR2 ANQGSEA. The CDR3 loop spans 13 amino acids. The CDR3 nucleotides are TGCAGCGCTGATACAGACTCTGGAAACACCATATATTTT. As protein: CSADTDSGNTIYF.

The sample holds many counts of this clonotype. The chain carries TRBV6-6 and TRBJ2-7, with TRBD1 matching 8 bases. Losses at the gene ends were 0 bases for V and 6 bases for J; bases not matched to a gene: 13. Per germline, CDR1 MNHNY and CDR2 SVGAGI (reference sequence). The CDR3 runs to 17 residues. The CDR3 region is CASSYSKDRVHLGEQYF. The CDR3 coding sequence is TGTGCCAGCAGTTACTCGAAGGACAGGGTCCATCTCGGCGAGCAGTACTTC.

This clonotype was picked up many times. This chain links TRBV7-2 with TRBJ2-5, with TRBD2 identical over 10 bases. Germline V CDR1 and CDR2: SGHTA, FQGNSA. The CDR3 length is 14 residues. V lost 4 bases and J lost 4; bases outside the gene matches: 3. The CDR3 bases are TGTGCCAGCAGCTCCTCTAGCGGGGGAGAGACCCAGTACTTC. Its protein is CASSSSSGGETQYF.

This clonotype has ten or more counts. V usage is TRBV7-2 and J usage is TRBJ1-1; 8 positions agree with TRBD1. Germline V gene lookup returns CDR1 SGHTA and CDR2 FQGNSA. The CDR3 extends over 15 amino acids. V dropped 5 bases and J dropped 2; count of bases not matched to a gene: 7. In DNA, the CDR3 is TGTGCCAGCAGCGAGGGACAGGCGTACAACACTGAAGCTTTCTTT. It translates to CASSEGQAYNTEAFF.

This clonotype has ten or more counts. The chain combines TRBV7-6 with TRBJ1-1; no firm D call. In germline, CDR1 is SGHVS, CDR2 FNYEAQ. The CDR3 contains 14 residues. Deletions cut 2 bases from V and 4 bases from J, with 11 bases between. The CDR3 protein is CASSLRPLGTEAFF. DNA for the CDR3: TGTGCCAGCAGCTTAAGACCCCTGGGCACTGAAGCTTTCTTT. Supplemented by reference TRBV7-6 and TRBJ1-1, the full variable domain reads GAGVSQSPRYKVTKRGQDVALRCDPISGHVSLYWYRQALGQGPEFLTYFNYEAQQDKSGLPNDRFSAERPEGSISTLTIQRTEQRDSAMYRCASSLRPLGTEAFFGQGTRLTVV.

There are many counts of this clonotype. The chain couples TRBV20-1 to TRBJ2-3; TRBD2 agrees at 8 bases. The CDR3 is 20 amino acids. CDR1 and CDR2 from the germline V gene are DFQATT and SNEGSKA (reference sequence). V dropped 3 bases and J dropped 0; count of bases not matched to a gene: 20. CDR3 residues: CSARDLMRTGAGGSTDTQYF. CDR3 DNA sequence: TGCAGTGCTAGGGACCTAATGAGGACCGGTGCGGGGGGAAGCACAGATACGCAGTATTTT.

V gene TRBV5-5 combines with J gene TRBJ2-3; D is undetermined. Trimming shortened V by 4 bases and J by 2 bases, and 14 bases separated the two germline ends. CDR1 is SGHKS, CDR2 YYEKEE, per germline (reference sequence). The CDR3 extends over 15 amino acids. Here the CDR3 DNA reads TGTGCCAGCAGCCCCTTAGGTCACTACACAGATACGCAGTATTTT. As protein: CASSPLGHYTDTQYF.

This clonotype occurred many times. This chain joins TRBV7-2 and TRBJ1-2; D is ambiguous. CDR3 length: 13 residues. Germline lookup yields CDR1 SGHTA and CDR2 FQGNSA. Trimming removed 1 base from V and 8 bases from J, with 11 bases in between. DNA for the CDR3: TGTGCCAGCAGCTTAGTGTCTCCTCGGGGCTACACCTTC. Encoded protein: CASSLVSPRGYTF.

This clonotype was recorded many times. The chain joins TRBV6-5 to TRBJ2-7; no firm D call. V was trimmed by 0 bases and J by 7 bases, leaving 7 bases between them. Germline CDR1 is MNHEY and CDR2 is SVGAGI. CDR3 length: 12 amino acids. CDR3 sequence reads: CASSYSMGEQYF. The CDR3 bases are TGTGCCAGCAGTTACTCGATGGGGGAGCAGTACTTC.

The genes are TRBV12-3 or TRBV12-4 and TRBJ1-2; D is unclear. V dropped 3 bases and J dropped 8 bases, with 13 bases sitting between them. CDR3 size: 13 residues. The CDR3 DNA reads as TGTGCCAGCAGTTTTTCCCAGGACCGAGGCTACACCTTC. Its protein is CASSFSQDRGYTF.

This clonotype was seen a few times. The J gene is TRBJ1-1, the V gene TRBV6-5, with D hard to call. CDR1 and CDR2 (germline): MNHEY, SVGAGI. The length of the CDR3 is 18 residues. Trimming shortened V by 2 bases and J by 0 bases, and 19 bases separated the two germline ends. This CDR3 is CASSYASPDLVMNTEAFF. DNA of the CDR3: TGTGCCAGCAGTTACGCCAGCCCAGACTTAGTCATGAACACTGAAGCTTTCTTT.

This clonotype was detected ten times or more. The chain combines TRBV4-1 with TRBJ1-1; weak D call: TRBD1 (5 bases). From germline, CDR1 is MGHRA and CDR2 YSYEKL. V gave up 1 base and J gave up 1 base, with 10 bases separating them. The CDR3 covers 15 residues. The CDR3 region has the DNA TGCGCCAGCAGCCAAGCTGACAGAGAGAACACTGAAGCTTTCTTT. Translated, it gives CASSQADRENTEAFF.

This clonotype appeared many times. The gene calls are TRBV19 and TRBJ1-1; TRBD1 is a possible D gene (5 bases). The V end was cut by 5 bases, the J end by 3 bases, with 16 bases between. The CDR3 has 15 amino acids. Germline V lookup: CDR1 LNHDA, CDR2 SQIVND (reference sequence). The CDR3 DNA reads as TGTGCCAGTAGTCAGCAGGGAGGATTGTACACTGAAGCTTTCTTT. Encoded protein: CASSQQGGLYTEAFF.

This chain joins TRBV27 and TRBJ1-2; D not certain. Deletions cut 4 bases from V and 4 bases from J, with 10 bases between. CDR3 length: 13 amino acids. Germline V gene lookup returns CDR1 MNHEY and CDR2 SMNVEV (reference sequence). CDR3 nucleotides: TGTGCCAGCAGTTCGGCCGGAGTCTATGGCTACACCTTC. It yields the protein CASSSAGVYGYTF.

Many counts were recorded for this clonotype. The V and J genes are TRBV29-1 and TRBJ1-1; 7 nucleotides align to TRBD1. The length of the CDR3 is 11 residues. CDR1 SQVTM and CDR2 ANQGSEA come from the germline V gene. V was pared by 6 bases and J by 10 bases, with 8 bases of the junction left unmatched. CDR3: CSVTGVRGAFF. Here the CDR3 DNA reads TGCAGCGTCACAGGGGTTCGGGGAGCTTTCTTT.

In its sample, this clonotype was seen many times. The V gene is TRBV18, the J gene TRBJ2-1, with TRBD2 matching 9 bases. V gave up 1 base and J gave up 1 base; unmatched junction bases: 5. Germline V gene sequence: CDR1 KGHSH, CDR2 LQKENI. CDR3 size: 17 residues. CDR3 region: CASSPLVAGVSYNEQFF. The CDR3 DNA follows: TGTGCCAGCTCACCACTCGTAGCGGGGGTATCCTACAATGAGCAGTTCTTC.

This clonotype was observed at least ten times. The chain joins TRBV9 to TRBJ2-5; D is unclear. The CDR3 totals 12 residues. CDR1 and CDR2 from the germline V gene are SGDLS and YYNGEE. V was shortened by 2 bases and J by 7 bases, with 9 bases between the two germline ends. The CDR3 sequence: CASSVSRGTQYF. CDR3 nucleotides: TGTGCCAGCAGCGTGAGTCGCGGGACCCAGTACTTC. Full variable domain (missing parts from reference TRBV9 and TRBJ2-5): DSGVTQTPKHLITATGQRVTLRCSPRSGDLSVYWYQQSLDQGLQFLIQYYNGEERAKGNILERFSAQQFPDLHSELNLSSLELGDSALYFCASSVSRGTQYFGPGTRLLVL.

This clonotype was seen ten or more times. The chain employs TRBV7-6 and TRBJ2-4, with 9 nucleotides matching TRBD2. The germline CDR1 and CDR2 sequences are SGHVS and FNYEAQ. The V gene end was trimmed by 5 bases and the J gene end by 5 bases; junction bases not matched to a gene: 7. The CDR3 spans 15 residues. The CDR3 here is CASSASTSGENIQYF. The DNA for the CDR3 is TGTGCCAGCAGCGCCTCGACTAGCGGAGAAAACATTCAGTACTTC.

This clonotype was detected ten times or more. This chain links TRBV6-2 or TRBV6-3 with TRBJ2-2, with 9 bases aligning to TRBD1. This CDR3 is built from 18 residues. CDR1 is MNHEY and CDR2 is SVGEGT in the germline V gene. V was clipped by 5 bases and J by 5 bases; unmatched bases: 15. The CDR3 loop is CASSRATGTGTRTGELFF. CDR3 nucleotide sequence: TGTGCCAGCAGTCGGGCCACCGGGACAGGGACCCGAACCGGGGAGCTGTTTTTT.

This clonotype was counted ten times or more. The chain uses TRBV7-3 and TRBJ2-1; TRBD1 is a possible D gene (6 bases). The germline V and J ends were trimmed by 5 bases and 5 bases, with 16 bases remaining between them. CDR1 is SGHTA, CDR2 FQGTGA, per germline. The CDR3 is 15 residues long. This CDR3 reads CASSRQAITDNEQFF. The CDR3, as DNA: TGTGCCAGCAGCAGACAGGCCATTACTGACAATGAGCAGTTCTTC.

This clonotype was observed at least ten times. The rearrangement links TRBV7-8 to TRBJ1-5, with D unclear. The length of the CDR3 is 14 residues. Germline loops: CDR1 SGHVS, CDR2 FQNEAQ. V was pared by 3 bases and J by 7 bases, with 13 bases between. CDR3 DNA: TGTGCCAGCAGCTTTGGGGAACAGAACCAGCCCCAGCATTTT. Its protein is CASSFGEQNQPQHF.

This clonotype has a count of ten or more. The V call is TRBV2, the J call TRBJ1-2; D is unclear. The CDR3 length is 9 residues. Trimming took off 8 bases at V and 7 bases at J, with 5 bases between the two ends. Per the germline V gene, CDR1 is SNHLY and CDR2 is FYNNEI. CDR3 in amino acids: CASAPGYTF. The CDR3 DNA reads TGTGCCAGCGCCCCTGGCTACACCTTC. The variable domain in full, completed from reference TRBV2 and TRBJ1-2, reads EPEVTQTPSHQVTQMGQEVILRCVPISNHLYFYWYRQILGQKVEFLVSFYNNEISEKSEIFDDQFSVERPDGSNFTLKIRSTKLEDSAMYFCASAPGYTFGSGTRLTVV.

This clonotype was detected many times. This chain joins TRBV7-2 and TRBJ2-1; D gene ambiguous. Germline V gene data show CDR1 as SGHTA and CDR2 as FQGNSA. The CDR3 runs 15 residues. The V end was cut by 1 base, the J end by 2 bases, with 9 bases between. The CDR3 DNA is TGTGCCAGCAGCTTAGTGACGGGCCCCTACAATGAGCAGTTCTTC. This codes for CASSLVTGPYNEQFF.